The clone carrying this TCR beta chain was counted a single time. This sample stems from a study of control samples from healthy donors and cancer patients. Here immunoSEQ multiplex PCR was the method, and the copy in TCRdb shows in-frame clones only, minus some. Among about 150,000 clones listed, more than 85% were seen once. Germline-derived CDR1 and CDR2 are LNHNV and YYDKDF (reference sequence). V shed 2 bases and J shed 7 bases, with 21 bases lying between them. This CDR3 comprises 17 residues. Material for sequencing was blood. The chain has TRBV15 and TRBJ2-1, with unresolved D. The TCR sequence derives from a man aged 50 to 59 in good health. The CDR3 reads CATSRSPREIGLNEQFF. CDR3 nucleotides: TGTGCCACCAGCAGATCCCCTAGAGAAATCGGGCTGAATGAGCAGTTCTTC.